This is a list of T cell receptor beta chains from one sample in a study of OX40 agonist ivuxolimab in advanced cancers. Some clones are missing from TCRdb's copy, which holds only in-frame ones; the method was immunoSEQ multiplex PCR. The repertoire consists of approximately 110,000 clones, with 85% to 95% occurring once and the leading ten covering around 0.84%. The starting material was CD4+ or CD8+ T cells sorted from blood, obtained in a trial of the OX40 agonist ivuxolimab. The receptors were sampled from an adult with an advanced solid tumor such as melanoma, head and neck, liver or kidney cancer. Both conserved end residues are part of each CDR3. The D gene is left open where the match is weak. Only part of the rows carry a size: once, few, many, or a class if the clone is expanded.

j_call: TRBJ1-3; d_call: TRBD1; clone_size: .; v_call: TRBV2; cdr3_nt: TGTGCCAGCAGGCCCGGGACAGGGGGCAGAAACACCATATATTTT; cdr3_aa: CASRPGTGGRNTIYF
j_call: TRBJ2-7; d_call: .; clone_size: .; v_call: TRBV11-2; cdr3_nt: TGTGCCAGCAGCTTAGATATTAGCGGCTCCTACGAGCAGTACTTC; cdr3_aa: CASSLDISGSYEQYF
j_call: TRBJ1-5; d_call: .; clone_size: .; v_call: TRBV6-5; cdr3_nt: TGTGCCAGCAGTTACCGAGGTAACAATCAGCCCCAGCATTTT; cdr3_aa: CASSYRGNNQPQHF
j_call: TRBJ1-1; d_call: .; clone_size: .; v_call: TRBV5-5; cdr3_nt: TGTGCCAGCAGCTTGTCCCGCGTAGTGTCCGCGGGGCGAACTGAAGCTTTCTTT; cdr3_aa: CASSLSRVVSAGRTEAFF
j_call: TRBJ2-3; d_call: .; clone_size: .; v_call: TRBV18; cdr3_nt: TGTGCCAGCTCACCAACCCCTGGACAACCTTCGCAGTATTTT; cdr3_aa: CASSPTPGQPSQYF
j_call: TRBJ2-5; d_call: TRBD2; clone_size: .; v_call: TRBV11-3; cdr3_nt: TGTGCCAGCAGCTTAGGGACTAGCGGGAGTGTGGAGACCCAGTACTTC; cdr3_aa: CASSLGTSGSVETQYF
j_call: TRBJ2-1; d_call: TRBD2; clone_size: .; v_call: TRBV9; cdr3_nt: TGTGCCAGCAGCGTAGGGGCGGGAGTAAGCTCCTACAATGAGCAGTTCTTC; cdr3_aa: CASSVGAGVSSYNEQFF
j_call: TRBJ2-3; d_call: TRBD2; clone_size: .; v_call: TRBV7-9; cdr3_nt: TGTGCCAGCAGCCAACTAGGACTAGCGGATAGCACAGATACGCAGTATTTT; cdr3_aa: CASSQLGLADSTDTQYF
j_call: TRBJ2-7; d_call: .; clone_size: .; v_call: TRBV11-2; cdr3_nt: .; cdr3_aa: CASSLAFGSGTLTYEQYF
j_call: TRBJ2-5; d_call: TRBD1; clone_size: .; v_call: TRBV7-8; cdr3_nt: TGTGCCAGCAGCTCAGGGGGCGGTCGGGAGACCCAGTACTTC; cdr3_aa: CASSSGGGRETQYF
j_call: TRBJ2-7; d_call: .; clone_size: .; v_call: TRBV5-1; cdr3_nt: TGCGCCAGCAGCTTGGGAACCTACGAGCAGTACTTC; cdr3_aa: CASSLGTYEQYF
j_call: TRBJ1-6; d_call: .; clone_size: few; v_call: TRBV28; cdr3_nt: TGTGCCAGTCACCCGGGTTCCAGCTCCTATAATTCACCCCTCCACTTT; cdr3_aa: CASHPGSSSYNSPLHF
j_call: TRBJ2-2; d_call: TRBD1; clone_size: .; v_call: TRBV11-3; cdr3_nt: TGTGCTGTTGGACAGGGGGCCGGCGGGGAGCTGTTTTTT; cdr3_aa: CAVGQGAGGELFF
j_call: TRBJ2-3; d_call: .; clone_size: once; v_call: TRBV7-9; cdr3_nt: TGTGCCAGCGCGGGTGTCACAGATACGCAGTATTTT; cdr3_aa: CASAGVTDTQYF
j_call: TRBJ1-1; d_call: TRBD1; clone_size: .; v_call: TRBV25-1; cdr3_nt: TGTGCCAGCAGCGAGGACAGGGGACGGGGCACTGAAGCTTTCTTT; cdr3_aa: CASSEDRGRGTEAFF
j_call: TRBJ1-5; d_call: .; clone_size: .; v_call: TRBV29-1; cdr3_nt: TGCAGCGTTGAAGCCGGGGGCAATCAGCCCCAGCATTTT; cdr3_aa: CSVEAGGNQPQHF
j_call: TRBJ2-6; d_call: TRBD1; clone_size: .; v_call: TRBV27; cdr3_nt: TGTGCCAGCACTCTAGGACAGGGCAGCTCTGGGGCCAACGTCCTGACTTTC; cdr3_aa: CASTLGQGSSGANVLTF
j_call: TRBJ2-4; d_call: TRBD2; clone_size: .; v_call: TRBV5-4; cdr3_nt: TGTGCCAGCAGCTTGGCCCCGGGACTAGCGGGAGGTGAAAACATTCAGTACTTC; cdr3_aa: CASSLAPGLAGGENIQYF
j_call: TRBJ2-1; d_call: TRBD2; clone_size: .; v_call: TRBV7-3; cdr3_nt: TGTGCCAGCAGCCTCGGACTAGCGGGATTCGATGAGCAGTTCTTC; cdr3_aa: CASSLGLAGFDEQFF
j_call: TRBJ2-7; d_call: .; clone_size: .; v_call: TRBV1; cdr3_nt: TGCACCAGCAGCCTTAGGAACGGGCCCTACGAGCAGTACTTC; cdr3_aa: CTSSLRNGPYEQYF
j_call: TRBJ1-1; d_call: .; clone_size: .; v_call: TRBV10-1; cdr3_nt: TGCGCCAGCAGTGATAATGGAGCTGAAGCTTTCTTT; cdr3_aa: CASSDNGAEAFF
j_call: TRBJ2-7; d_call: TRBD2; clone_size: .; v_call: TRBV4-1; cdr3_nt: TGCGCCAGCAGCCAAGTATGGGGGAGGGCCCCCTACGAGCAGTACTTC; cdr3_aa: CASSQVWGRAPYEQYF
j_call: TRBJ1-2; d_call: .; clone_size: .; v_call: TRBV5-5; cdr3_nt: TGTGCCAGCAGCTTCGGGGGGTTGGACTATGGCTACACCTTC; cdr3_aa: CASSFGGLDYGYTF
j_call: TRBJ1-1; d_call: .; clone_size: .; v_call: TRBV6-6; cdr3_nt: TGTGCCAGCAGTCGCACAGAGAACACTGAAGCTTTCTTT; cdr3_aa: CASSRTENTEAFF
j_call: TRBJ2-5; d_call: TRBD2; clone_size: .; v_call: TRBV30; cdr3_nt: TGTGCCTGGAGGCGACTAGCGGAGCAAGAGACCCAGTACTTC; cdr3_aa: CAWRRLAEQETQYF
j_call: TRBJ1-2; d_call: .; clone_size: .; v_call: TRBV19; cdr3_nt: TGTGCCAGTAGTACGCCAGGGCTTGGGGACTATGGCTACACCTTC; cdr3_aa: CASSTPGLGDYGYTF
j_call: TRBJ2-1; d_call: TRBD2; clone_size: .; v_call: TRBV28; cdr3_nt: TGTGCCAGCAGCAGCCTACTAGCGGGAGGCCCCTACAATGAGCAGTTCTTC; cdr3_aa: CASSSLLAGGPYNEQFF
j_call: TRBJ2-1; d_call: .; clone_size: .; v_call: TRBV14; cdr3_nt: TGTGCCAGCAGCCTGGTTCAGGGTGGTGAGCAGTTCTTC; cdr3_aa: CASSLVQGGEQFF
j_call: TRBJ1-1; d_call: TRBD1; clone_size: .; v_call: TRBV9; cdr3_nt: TGTGCCAGCAGCTCACAGACAGGGGGAGCTTTCTTT; cdr3_aa: CASSSQTGGAFF
j_call: TRBJ2-2; d_call: .; clone_size: .; v_call: TRBV7-9; cdr3_nt: TGTGCCAGCAGTTCGAACACCGGGGAGCTGTTTTTT; cdr3_aa: CASSSNTGELFF
j_call: TRBJ1-1; d_call: .; clone_size: .; v_call: TRBV20-1; cdr3_nt: TGCAGTGCTGGGGGGGGCACTGAAGCTTTCTTT; cdr3_aa: CSAGGGTEAFF
j_call: TRBJ1-1; d_call: .; clone_size: .; v_call: TRBV15; cdr3_nt: TGTGCCACCAGCGCGCCGGAGAACACTGAAGCTTTCTTT; cdr3_aa: CATSAPENTEAFF
j_call: TRBJ2-1; d_call: TRBD1; clone_size: .; v_call: TRBV9; cdr3_nt: TGTGCCAGTACTCTCGAACCGGGACAGGTCATTACCGAGCAGTTCTTC; cdr3_aa: CASTLEPGQVITEQFF
j_call: TRBJ1-5; d_call: .; clone_size: .; v_call: TRBV7-8; cdr3_nt: TGTGCCAGCAGCTCGACTGATCATAGCAATCAGCCCCAGCATTTT; cdr3_aa: CASSSTDHSNQPQHF
j_call: TRBJ1-2; d_call: .; clone_size: .; v_call: TRBV21-1; cdr3_nt: TGTGCCAGCAGCCTATATGGCTACACCTTC; cdr3_aa: CASSLYGYTF
j_call: TRBJ2-3; d_call: TRBD2; clone_size: .; v_call: TRBV5-1; cdr3_nt: TGCGCCAGCAGCTTGTATCAAACTAGCGGGATTCGTCCAGATACGCAGTATTTT; cdr3_aa: CASSLYQTSGIRPDTQYF
j_call: TRBJ2-2; d_call: TRBD1; clone_size: .; v_call: TRBV9; cdr3_nt: TGTGCCAGCAGCCTCGGGACAGCGAACACCGGGGAGCTGTTTTTT; cdr3_aa: CASSLGTANTGELFF
j_call: TRBJ1-5; d_call: .; clone_size: .; v_call: TRBV7-2; cdr3_nt: TGTGCCAGCAGCTTGGGCCAGGGAGACCGCCAGCCCCAGCATTTT; cdr3_aa: CASSLGQGDRQPQHF
j_call: TRBJ2-2; d_call: .; clone_size: .; v_call: TRBV19; cdr3_nt: TGTGCCAGTATCGAGGGAGCGAACACCGGGGAGCTGTTTTTT; cdr3_aa: CASIEGANTGELFF
j_call: TRBJ1-2; d_call: .; clone_size: .; v_call: TRBV5-1; cdr3_nt: TGCGCCAGCAGCGCCGACTCTAAAGCTAACTATGGCTACACCTTC; cdr3_aa: CASSADSKANYGYTF
j_call: TRBJ2-1; d_call: .; clone_size: .; v_call: TRBV2; cdr3_nt: TGTGCCAGCAGCGACCGAGTGAAGGTCTATGAGCAGTTCTTC; cdr3_aa: CASSDRVKVYEQFF
j_call: TRBJ2-5; d_call: TRBD1; clone_size: .; v_call: TRBV12-5; cdr3_nt: TGTGCTAGTGGATCAGGGGGCTCAGTGGTGACCCAGTACTTC; cdr3_aa: CASGSGGSVVTQYF
j_call: TRBJ1-1; d_call: TRBD1; clone_size: .; v_call: TRBV6-6; cdr3_nt: TGTGCCAGCAGTTACTCGCCCCGGGACAGGGCGACTGAAGCTTTCTTT; cdr3_aa: CASSYSPRDRATEAFF
j_call: TRBJ1-1; d_call: .; clone_size: .; v_call: TRBV18; cdr3_nt: TGTGCCAGCTCACCACAGGACCCACAGAACACTGAAGCTTTCTTT; cdr3_aa: CASSPQDPQNTEAFF
j_call: TRBJ1-2; d_call: TRBD1; clone_size: few; v_call: TRBV7-9; cdr3_nt: TGTGCCAGCACCGAGGCTGGGACAGTCCATGGCTACACCTTC; cdr3_aa: CASTEAGTVHGYTF
j_call: TRBJ2-2; d_call: .; clone_size: .; v_call: TRBV27; cdr3_nt: TGTGCCAGCAGTTGGATGGGTGTCGGGGAGCTGTTTTTT; cdr3_aa: CASSWMGVGELFF
j_call: TRBJ1-2; d_call: .; clone_size: few; v_call: TRBV2; cdr3_nt: TGTGCCAGCACCGCAGGGGTCTATGGCTACACCTTC; cdr3_aa: CASTAGVYGYTF